The source of this T cell receptor beta chain is a study of preoperative IRX-2 immunotherapy in early breast cancer. The CDR3 is 14 residues long. V lost 2 bases, J lost 5 bases, and 11 bases lay in between. CDR1 is SGDLS, CDR2 YYNGEE, per germline. Treatment specified: preoperative locoregional IRX-2 cytokine immunotherapy. Preoperative locoregional IRX-2 cytokine immunotherapy was tested in the phase Ib source study. Assay used: immunoSEQ multiplex PCR; TCRdb lists only in-frame clones, some missing. The data contain about 43,000 clones, over 85% of them seen just once; the ten biggest clones take up 1.6%.

The sequence was obtained from a human donor with breast cancer. The sequenced sample was tumor tissue, obtained after IRX-2 immunotherapy. The V call is TRBV9, the J call TRBJ2-1, with D maybe TRBD1 (6 bases). CDR3 loop: CASSVGRGDNEQFF. CDR3 in DNA: TGTGCCAGCAGCGTCGGCAGGGGAGACAATGAGCAGTTCTTC.